What follows are 24 T cell receptor beta chains derived from one specimen sequenced in a study of post-analysis software for immune sequencing data. Included in the TCR beta cDNA libraries were unique molecular identifiers. TCRdb reprocessed the PCR reads with MiXCR, giving one entry per CDR3 protein. The top ten hold 6.5% to 8% of the sample, which has around 400,000 distinct CDR3 sequences, over 30% seen once. The antigens of these receptors remain unknown. Study results and caveats: Comparison of patients with controls showed five TRBV segments more frequent in patients, TRBV5-6, TRBV5-1 and TRBV20-1 among them.

Sequenced material: blood. Receptors originate from a girl aged 2-10 years with multiple sclerosis.

The rearrangement joins TRBV2 to TRBJ2-7, with a possible D match to TRBD1 (5 bases). Trimming took 3 bases from V and 5 from J, leaving 11 bases between them. The CDR3 consists of 13 residues. CDR1 is SNHLY and CDR2 is FYNNEI in the germline V gene. DNA of the CDR3: TGTGCCAGCAGTGATCAGGGTAGCAACGAGCAGTACTTC. Residues: CASSDQGSNEQYF.

This clonotype has just one count. The V call is TRBV27, the J call TRBJ2-1, with TRBD2 identical over 7 bases. The trim removed 0 bases at V and 3 bases at J, leaving 11 bases unmatched. Germline V gene sequence: CDR1 MNHEY, CDR2 SMNVEV (reference sequence). The CDR3 covers 18 residues. The CDR3, as DNA: TGTGCCAGCAGTTTATCGGTCAGCCGGGGGGTTTACTACAATGAGCAGTTCTTC. Its protein is CASSLSVSRGVYYNEQFF.

A note on this clonotype: At one of its ends the junction is not consistent with the germline gene, which may arise from a read error. The chain recombines TRBV20-1 with TRBJ1-2; TRBD1 matches 7 bases. The CDR3 runs 15 residues. Germline lookup yields CDR1 DFQATT and CDR2 SNEGSKA (reference sequence). The CDR3 region has the DNA TGCAGAGCTAGGGGACAGATTACGGGGAACTATGGCTACACCTTC. Protein: CRARGQITGNYGYTF.

This clonotype was observed a handful of times. The rearrangement joins TRBV12-3 or TRBV12-4 to TRBJ1-1; no clear D gene. Trimming stripped 6 bases from V and 8 bases from J, with 13 bases between. This CDR3 is built from 12 residues. The CDR3 here is CASRETPLEAFF. DNA of the CDR3: TGTGCCAGCAGAGAGACACCCCTAGAAGCTTTCTTT.

The V call is TRBV10-3, the J call TRBJ2-7; the match to TRBD1 covers 11 bases. Near its end, the DNA agrees better with TRBJ2-5, so the J call may be wrong. Germline assignment: CDR1 ENHRY and CDR2 SYGVKD. The CDR3 covers 13 residues. CDR3 residues: CAISGDRGETQYF. In nucleotides, the CDR3 is TGTGCCATCAGTGGGGACAGGGGGGAGACCCAGTACTTC.

This sequence joins TRBV5-5 and TRBJ1-5; maybe TRBD1 (6 bases). The ends were cut back, 2 bases at V and 5 bases at J, with 11 bases in the middle. The CDR3 covers 14 residues. The germline V gene has CDR1 SGHKS and CDR2 YYEKEE (reference sequence). The CDR3: CASSLKGGDQPQHF. In nucleotides, the CDR3 is TGTGCCAGCAGCTTAAAGGGGGGCGATCAGCCCCAGCATTTT.

This chain links TRBV7-8 with TRBJ2-1; D remains ambiguous. The CDR3 length is 13 residues. Per germline, CDR1 SGHVS and CDR2 FQNEAQ. V was shortened by 5 bases and J by 13 bases, with 18 bases between the two germline ends. The CDR3 DNA is TGTGCCAGCAGCCTGCCTTGGCAGGAGACCCAGTTCTTC. Its protein is CASSLPWQETQFF.

V and J are TRBV7-2 and TRBJ2-5; D is unclear. V lost 0 bases and J lost 3, with 8 bases in between. CDR3 length: 14 residues. Germline lookup yields CDR1 SGHTA and CDR2 FQGNSA. CDR3 amino acids: CASSLAGPKETQYF. The CDR3 DNA sequence: TGTGCCAGCAGCTTAGCTGGTCCAAAAGAGACCCAGTACTTC. The whole variable domain, filled in from reference TRBV7-2 and TRBJ2-5, reads GAGVSQSPSNKVTEKGKDVELRCDPISGHTALYWYRQSLGQGLEFLIYFQGNSAPDKSGLPSDRFSAERTGGSVSTLTIQRTQQEDSAVYLCASSLAGPKETQYFGPGTRLLVL.

This chain links TRBV24-1 with TRBJ1-1, with D unclear. From germline, CDR1 is KGHDR and CDR2 SFDVKD. The CDR3 runs 14 residues. V was trimmed by 4 bases and J by 0 bases, leaving 8 bases between them. The CDR3 spells CATSEGLMNTEAFF. The CDR3, as DNA: TGTGCCACCAGTGAGGGTCTCATGAACACTGAAGCTTTCTTT.

The rearrangement links TRBV20-1 to TRBJ2-5; D not certain. The V end lost 4 bases, the J end lost 5 bases, and 17 bases lay between the germline ends. The CDR3 runs to 14 residues. Germline V gene data show CDR1 as DFQATT and CDR2 as SNEGSKA (reference sequence). The CDR3 DNA is TGCAGTGCTATATCTTCCCGAGCGAGGGAGACCCAGTACTTC. Protein product: CSAISSRARETQYF.

This clonotype was counted only a few times. This chain links TRBV20-1 with TRBJ1-2; D is ambiguous. CDR1 DFQATT and CDR2 SNEGSKA come from the germline V gene (reference sequence). V lost 7 bases and J 11 bases, leaving 8 bases between the germline ends. The CDR3 is 8 amino acids. Here the CDR3 reads CSVKSYTF. The CDR3 nucleotides read TGCAGTGTCAAGAGTTACACCTTC.

The V and J genes are TRBV6-5 and TRBJ1-1, with 8 bases fitting TRBD1. The CDR3 covers 15 residues. Trimming took 4 bases from V and 5 from J; bases not matched to a gene: 9. Germline V gene sequence: CDR1 MNHEY, CDR2 SVGAGI. DNA for the CDR3: TGTGCCAGCAGTTCCCCCGGACAGGGTGTAACTGAAGCTTTCTTT. Its translation: CASSSPGQGVTEAFF.

The chain employs TRBV11-2 and TRBJ2-1; 7 bases are a match to TRBD2. Germline CDR1 reads SGHAT; CDR2 reads FQNNGV. The J segment lost 5 bases and the V segment lost 1 base, leaving 11 bases of the junction unmatched. The CDR3 sequence is 17 residues long. The CDR3 DNA sequence: TGTGCCAGCAGCTTAGTCCCCGGGAGCGGGGCCCACAATGAGCAGTTCTTC. It yields the protein CASSLVPGSGAHNEQFF.

In this sample, this clonotype turned up once. The rearrangement uses TRBV5-5 and TRBJ1-6, with 7 bases fitting TRBD1. Germline assignment: CDR1 SGHKS and CDR2 YYEKEE (reference sequence). The V gene end was trimmed by 4 bases and the J gene end by 9 bases; junction bases not matched to a gene: 4. The CDR3 spans 13 residues. CDR3 sequence (DNA): TGTGCCAGCAGCCCGGGACAGCCTTCACCCCTCCACTTT. Its translation is CASSPGQPSPLHF.

The CDR3: CASSHWTGSNEKLFF. The CDR3 region has the DNA TGTGCCAGCAGTCACTGGACGGGTTCTAATGAAAAACTGTTTTTT. The chain is built from TRBV6-1 and TRBJ1-4; D not resolved. The germline V gene encodes CDR1 MNHNS and CDR2 SASEGT. V lost 5 bases to trimming and J lost 3 bases, with 13 bases between them. This CDR3 spans 15 amino acids.

The CDR3 loop is CASSSIIGTGEETQYF. The CDR3 bases are TGTGCCAGCAGTTCCATCATTGGCACAGGGGAAGAGACCCAGTACTTC. The rearrangement uses TRBV28 and TRBJ2-5; 7 nucleotides agree with TRBD1. Germline V lookup: CDR1 MDHEN, CDR2 SYDVKM. The CDR3 runs to 16 residues. The V segment lost 4 bases and the J segment 3 bases; nucleotides outside the gene matches: 11.

This clonotype was seen only a few times. The genes are TRBV28 and TRBJ2-1; D is possibly TRBD1 (5 bases). CDR1 is MDHEN and CDR2 is SYDVKM in the germline V gene. V was pared by 3 bases and J by 2 bases, with 8 bases between. The CDR3 is 14 amino acids. CDR3 sequence reads: CASSLSQAYNEQFF. Here the CDR3 DNA reads TGTGCCAGCAGTTTGTCACAGGCCTACAATGAGCAGTTCTTC.

The J gene is TRBJ2-2, the V gene TRBV5-1; no reliable D call. Germline CDR1 is SGHRS and CDR2 is YFSETQ. The V and J ends lost 0 bases and 4 bases respectively, with 7 bases between them. CDR3 length: 14 residues. The chain's CDR3 is CASSLAGSTGELFF. CDR3 DNA sequence: TGCGCCAGCAGCTTGGCCGGCAGCACCGGGGAGCTGTTTTTT.

The V gene is TRBV7-3, the J gene TRBJ2-1; TRBD2 matches at 14 bases. The germline gives CDR1 SGHTA, CDR2 FQGTGA. V gave up 4 bases and J gave up 0 bases; unmatched junction bases: 11. The CDR3 is made up of 20 amino acids. The CDR3 coding sequence is TGTGCCAGCAGCTCAACGACCGGGACTAGCGGGAGTATCTCCTACAATGAGCAGTTCTTC. Translation: CASSSTTGTSGSISYNEQFF.

The chain is built from TRBV29-1 and TRBJ1-2; TRBD1 matches at 7 bases. The CDR3 contains 12 residues. Germline lookup yields CDR1 SQVTM and CDR2 ANQGSEA. V gave up 6 bases and J gave up 4 bases; unmatched junction bases: 5. The CDR3 DNA reads TGCAGCGTGTGGACAGGTCCCTATGGCTACACCTTC. Encoded protein: CSVWTGPYGYTF.

The chain couples TRBV6-5 to TRBJ2-1; D possibly corresponds to TRBD2 (6 bases). The V gene's germline CDR1 is MNHEY and CDR2 SVGAGI. V was trimmed by 2 bases and J by 9 bases, leaving 14 bases between them. The CDR3 spans 14 residues. The CDR3 coding sequence is TGTGCCAGCAGTTACAGCGTGCGGGGAGGTGAGCAGTTCTTC. Residues: CASSYSVRGGEQFF.

This clonotype occurred a few times. V and J are TRBV7-6 and TRBJ2-5, with 7 bases aligning to TRBD2. Germline V lookup: CDR1 SGHVS, CDR2 FNYEAQ. Trimming at V came to 2 bases and at J to 1 base, leaving 4 bases not matched to a gene. The CDR3 runs 15 residues. CDR3 loop: CASSLSWGGQETQYF. The CDR3 DNA reads as TGTGCCAGCAGCTTATCGTGGGGGGGCCAAGAGACCCAGTACTTC.

The V gene is TRBV4-1, the J gene TRBJ1-2; no reliable D call. The germline V and J ends were trimmed by 0 bases and 7 bases, with 12 bases remaining between them. From germline, CDR1 is MGHRA and CDR2 YSYEKL. CDR3 length: 14 residues. CDR3 residues: CASSQDGVRVGYTF. CDR3 DNA sequence: TGCGCCAGCAGCCAAGATGGTGTTCGTGTTGGCTACACCTTC.

This clonotype was seen a single time. CDR3 amino acids: CASSAGTANYGYTF. The DNA of the CDR3 is TGTGCCAGCAGCGCGGGAACGGCTAACTATGGCTACACCTTC. The V call is TRBV5-5, the J call TRBJ1-2, with no clear D. Germline CDR1 SGHKS, CDR2 YYEKEE (reference sequence). The V and J ends lost 4 bases and 0 bases respectively, with 10 bases between them. The CDR3 has 14 residues. The full variable domain, with the rest looked up from reference TRBV5-5 and TRBJ1-2, is DAGVTQSPTHLIKTRGQQVTLRCSPISGHKSVSWYQQVLGQGPQFIFQYYEKEERGRGNFPDRFSARQFPNYSSELNVNALLLGDSALYLCASSAGTANYGYTFGSGTRLTVV.